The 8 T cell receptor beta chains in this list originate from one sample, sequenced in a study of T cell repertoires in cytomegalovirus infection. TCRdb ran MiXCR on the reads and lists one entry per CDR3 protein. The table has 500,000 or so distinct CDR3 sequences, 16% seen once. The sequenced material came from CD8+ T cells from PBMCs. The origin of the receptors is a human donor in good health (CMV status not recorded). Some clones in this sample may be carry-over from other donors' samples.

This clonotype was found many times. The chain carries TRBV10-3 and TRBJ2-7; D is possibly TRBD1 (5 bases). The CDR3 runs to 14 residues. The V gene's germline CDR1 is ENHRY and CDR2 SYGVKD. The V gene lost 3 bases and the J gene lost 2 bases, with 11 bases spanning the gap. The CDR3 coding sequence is TGTGCCATCAGTGAAACAGGATTAGCCTACGAGCAGTACTTC. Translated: CAISETGLAYEQYF.

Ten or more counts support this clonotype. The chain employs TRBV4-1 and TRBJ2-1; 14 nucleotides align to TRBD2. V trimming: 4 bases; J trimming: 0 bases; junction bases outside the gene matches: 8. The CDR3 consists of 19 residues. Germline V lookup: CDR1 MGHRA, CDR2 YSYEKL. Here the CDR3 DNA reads TGCGCCAGCAGCCTAGGACTAGCGGGAGGTTGGAGCTCCTACAATGAGCAGTTCTTC. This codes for CASSLGLAGGWSSYNEQFF.

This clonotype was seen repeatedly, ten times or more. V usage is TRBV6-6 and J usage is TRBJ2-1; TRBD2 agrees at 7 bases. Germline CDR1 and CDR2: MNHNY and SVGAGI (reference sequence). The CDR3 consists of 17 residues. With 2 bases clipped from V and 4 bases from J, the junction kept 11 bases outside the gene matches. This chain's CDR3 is CASSYEASGAKYNEQFF. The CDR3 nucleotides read TGTGCCAGCAGTTACGAGGCTAGCGGAGCCAAGTACAATGAGCAGTTCTTC.

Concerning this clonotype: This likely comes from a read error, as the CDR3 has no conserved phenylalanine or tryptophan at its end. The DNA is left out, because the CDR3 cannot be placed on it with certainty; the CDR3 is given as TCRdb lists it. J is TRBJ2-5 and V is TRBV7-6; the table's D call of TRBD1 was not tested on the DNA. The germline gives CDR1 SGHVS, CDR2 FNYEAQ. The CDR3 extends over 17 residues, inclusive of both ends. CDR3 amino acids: CASSLNAGRARKETPYY.

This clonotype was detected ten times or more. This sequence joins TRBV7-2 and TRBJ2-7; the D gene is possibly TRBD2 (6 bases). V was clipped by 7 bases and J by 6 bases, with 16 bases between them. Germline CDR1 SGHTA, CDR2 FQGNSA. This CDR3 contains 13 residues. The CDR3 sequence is CASMDGSGPEQYF. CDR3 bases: TGTGCCAGCATGGACGGGAGTGGGCCCGAGCAGTACTTC.

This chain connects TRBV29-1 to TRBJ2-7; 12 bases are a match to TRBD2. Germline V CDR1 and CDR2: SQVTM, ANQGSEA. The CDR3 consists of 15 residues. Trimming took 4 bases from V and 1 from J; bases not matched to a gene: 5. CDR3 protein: CSVGGLAGQSYEQYF. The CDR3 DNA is TGCAGCGTTGGAGGACTAGCGGGGCAATCCTACGAGCAGTACTTC.

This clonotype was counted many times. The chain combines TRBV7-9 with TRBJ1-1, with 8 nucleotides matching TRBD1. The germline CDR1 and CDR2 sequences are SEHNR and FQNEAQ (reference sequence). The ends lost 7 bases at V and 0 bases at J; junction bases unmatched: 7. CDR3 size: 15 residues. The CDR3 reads CASIPPGGLNTEAFF. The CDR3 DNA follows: TGTGCCAGCATTCCCCCAGGGGGCTTGAACACTGAAGCTTTCTTT.

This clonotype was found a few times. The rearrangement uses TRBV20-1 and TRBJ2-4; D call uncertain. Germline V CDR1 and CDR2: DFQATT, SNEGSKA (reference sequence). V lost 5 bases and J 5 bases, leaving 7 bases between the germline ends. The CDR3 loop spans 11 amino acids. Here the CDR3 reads CSAWAENIQYF. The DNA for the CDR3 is TGCAGTGCTTGGGCAGAAAACATTCAGTACTTC.